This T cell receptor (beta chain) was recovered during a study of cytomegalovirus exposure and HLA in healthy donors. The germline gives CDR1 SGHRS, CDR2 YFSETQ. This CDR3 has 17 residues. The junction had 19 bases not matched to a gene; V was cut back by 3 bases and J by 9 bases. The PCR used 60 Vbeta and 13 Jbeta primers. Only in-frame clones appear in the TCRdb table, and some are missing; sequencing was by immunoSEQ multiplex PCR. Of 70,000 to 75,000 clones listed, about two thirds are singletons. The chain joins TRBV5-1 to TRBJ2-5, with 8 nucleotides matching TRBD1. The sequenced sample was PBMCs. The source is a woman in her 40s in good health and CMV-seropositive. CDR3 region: CASSSHSGTGGGSAQYF. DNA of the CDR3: TGCGCCAGCAGCTCGCACTCCGGGACAGGTGGGGGATCCGCCCAGTACTTC.